These 28 T cell receptor beta chains were sequenced from one sample in a study of read filtering for tumor transcriptome and immune sequencing. The library was built from about 370 ng RNA with molecular barcoded adaptors for alpha/delta and beta/gamma chains. TCRdb itself ran the reads through MiXCR, one entry per CDR3 protein. The sample contains under 150,000 distinct CDR3 sequences, roughly 13% of which appear only once. Sequenced input: a population of CD138-negative cells sorted from bone marrow. These receptors were obtained from a donor over 35 with multiple myeloma.

This clonotype was seen only a few times. A read error may be the cause here, since a much bigger clone is one base away. The chain is built from TRBV6-1 and TRBJ2-7, with 8 bases fitting TRBD1. Trimming removed 2 bases from V and 2 bases from J; junction bases left unmatched: 2. Germline V gene lookup returns CDR1 MNHNS and CDR2 SASEGT. The CDR3 covers 14 residues. This CDR3 reads CASSELGQAYEQYF. The CDR3 DNA follows: TGTGCCAGCAGTGAACTGGGACAGGCCTACGAGCAGTACTTC.

This clonotype was seen repeatedly, ten times or more. The V and J genes are TRBV7-9 and TRBJ1-1, with 7 bases fitting TRBD1. Unmatched junction bases numbered 7, after V lost 2 bases and J lost 7 bases. The germline V gene has CDR1 SEHNR and CDR2 FQNEAQ (reference sequence). The CDR3 extends over 14 amino acids. In DNA form, the CDR3 reads TGTGCCAGCAGCTTACCGGGACAGTGGAATGAAGCTTTCTTT. This sequence encodes CASSLPGQWNEAFF.

This clonotype was recorded many times. J is TRBJ2-3 and V is TRBV29-1; D unclear. CDR1 is SQVTM, CDR2 ANQGSEA, per germline. V lost 3 bases and J lost 2, with 3 bases in between. CDR3 length: 11 residues. CDR3 region: CSVDYTDTQYF. CDR3 nucleotides: TGCAGCGTTGATTACACAGATACGCAGTATTTT.

This clonotype occurred many times. The J gene is TRBJ1-1, the V gene TRBV7-8; unclear D gene. This CDR3 is 12 amino acids long. The germline V gene has CDR1 SGHVS and CDR2 FQNEAQ. The ends were cut back, 2 bases at V and 11 bases at J, with 12 bases in the middle. CDR3 DNA: TGTGCCAGCAGCTTACTCGTGGGTGGGGCTTTCTTT. It encodes CASSLLVGGAFF.

V is TRBV14 and J is TRBJ2-2; TRBD2 agrees at 11 bases. There are 18 residues in the CDR3. The ends lost 4 bases at V and 3 bases at J; junction bases unmatched: 10. Germline CDR1 is SGHDN and CDR2 is FVKESK. The CDR3 DNA follows: TGTGCCAGCAGCCGAATGGCACTAGCGGGAGCCCACACCGGGGAGCTGTTTTTT. Its protein product is CASSRMALAGAHTGELFF.

This clonotype was observed at least ten times. The rearrangement uses TRBV10-3 and TRBJ2-1, with TRBD2 as a possible D gene (5 bases). The CDR3 has 15 residues. V was pared by 2 bases and J by 1 base, with 9 bases between. CDR1 ENHRY and CDR2 SYGVKD come from the germline V gene. The CDR3 region has the DNA TGTGCCATCAGTGAGGACCCGGGGTCCTACAATGAGCAGTTCTTC. Residues: CAISEDPGSYNEQFF.

Worth noting for this clonotype: This likely comes from a read error, as the CDR3 has no conserved phenylalanine or tryptophan at its end. This chain links TRBV10-2 with TRBJ2-1; TRBD2 matches 13 bases. This CDR3 contains 14 residues. CDR1 and CDR2 from the germline V gene are WSHSY and SAAADI. V shed 6 bases and J 10 bases; nucleotides not matched to a gene: 6. This CDR3 reads CASSGLAGVNEQFS. CDR3 bases: TGCGCCAGCAGCGGACTAGCGGGAGTTAACGAGCAGTTCTCC.

This clonotype was picked up many times. The J gene is TRBJ2-3, the V gene TRBV10-3, with 9 bases matching TRBD2. J was trimmed by 3 bases and V by 6 bases; bases with no gene match: 4. The CDR3 length is 14 residues. The germline V gene has CDR1 ENHRY and CDR2 SYGVKD. The CDR3 reads CAISPGLATDTQYF. The DNA for the CDR3 is TGTGCCATCAGCCCGGGACTAGCAACAGATACGCAGTATTTT.

This chain connects TRBV29-1 to TRBJ2-5; 9 bases map to TRBD2. The CDR3 sequence is 14 residues long. In germline, CDR1 is SQVTM, CDR2 ANQGSEA. Trimming took 7 bases from V and 5 from J; bases not matched to a gene: 11. This CDR3 reads CSASTGTSRETQYF. The CDR3 nucleotides read TGCAGCGCCAGTACCGGGACTAGCAGGGAGACCCAGTACTTC.

This clonotype was detected ten times or more. The rearrangement uses TRBV7-9 and TRBJ2-1; maybe TRBD2 (5 bases). The CDR3 contains 15 residues. Per the germline V gene, CDR1 is SEHNR and CDR2 is FQNEAQ (reference sequence). V was pared by 5 bases and J by 3 bases, with 14 bases between. The DNA for the CDR3 is TGTGCCAGCAGCCCTCCCCCTGGAGGCTACAATGAGCAGTTCTTC. Its protein product is CASSPPPGGYNEQFF.

This clonotype appeared many times. V usage is TRBV15 and J usage is TRBJ1-5; the match to TRBD1 covers 9 bases. This CDR3 region has 15 residues. V shed 5 bases, J shed 6 bases, and the junction held 8 bases outside the gene matches. Germline-derived CDR1 and CDR2 are LNHNV and YYDKDF (reference sequence). CDR3 DNA: TGTGCCACCAGCTTGGACAGGGGTGTCGGTCAGCCCCAGCATTTT. It specifies CATSLDRGVGQPQHF.

J is TRBJ2-1 and V is TRBV2, with D possibly matching TRBD2 (5 bases). Germline V gene lookup returns CDR1 SNHLY and CDR2 FYNNEI. The CDR3 totals 15 residues. V shed 7 bases and J shed 6 bases, with 19 bases lying between them. As DNA, the CDR3 is TGTGCCAGCAATGAGAGTAGTGGGAGCTCCAATGAGCAGTTCTTC. This sequence encodes CASNESSGSSNEQFF. Based on the CDR3 plus reference TRBV2 and TRBJ2-1, the full variable domain is EPEVTQTPSHQVTQMGQEVILRCVPISNHLYFYWYRQILGQKVEFLVSFYNNEISEKSEIFDDQFSVERPDGSNFTLKIRSTKLEDSAMYFCASNESSGSSNEQFFGPGTRLTVL.

This clonotype was recorded at least ten times. This chain uses TRBV20-1 with TRBJ2-1; 7 positions match TRBD2. The V and J ends lost 0 bases and 8 bases, in that order; junction bases with no gene match: 19. CDR3 length: 18 residues. From germline, CDR1 is DFQATT and CDR2 SNEGSKA (reference sequence). The DNA for the CDR3 is TGCAGTGCTAGAGATACTCGCGGGAGTAAGGGCACATTCTATGAGCAGTTCTTC. It encodes CSARDTRGSKGTFYEQFF.

The V call is TRBV6-5, the J call TRBJ2-7; possible D gene TRBD2, 6 bases. Germline V lookup: CDR1 MNHEY, CDR2 SVGAGI. CDR3 length: 14 residues. Between the trimmed V and J ends, which lost 11 bases and 0 bases, there was a span of 17 bases. CDR3 DNA sequence: TGTGCCGGCAATCCTAGCGCCTACTCCTACGAGCAGTACTTC. It yields the protein CAGNPSAYSYEQYF.

This clonotype appeared a few times. The CDR3 does not close with the conserved phenylalanine or tryptophan, likely indicating a read error. V is TRBV29-1 and J is TRBJ2-7, with 7 bases aligning to TRBD1. Germline lookup yields CDR1 SQVTM and CDR2 ANQGSEA. This CDR3 spans 12 amino acids. J gave up 3 bases and V 7 bases, and 6 bases lay outside the gene matches. CDR3 nucleotide sequence: TGCAGCGGGTCCGGGACAGACTACGAGCAGTACTCC. Its protein is CSGSGTDYEQYS.

This clonotype was detected only a few times. The chain couples TRBV7-9 to TRBJ2-1, with a tentative D call TRBD2 (6 bases). Germline V lookup: CDR1 SEHNR, CDR2 FQNEAQ (reference sequence). Trimming took off 8 bases at V and 6 bases at J, with 20 bases between the two ends. This CDR3 is built from 15 residues. The CDR3 DNA is TGTGCCAGCCTCCCCGAACTGGCGGGGCCCAATGAGCAGTTCTTC. Residues: CASLPELAGPNEQFF.

There are a few counts of this clonotype. The chain is built from TRBV7-3 and TRBJ2-1, with 8 bases fitting TRBD2. V dropped 1 base and J dropped 0; count of bases not matched to a gene: 14. CDR3 length equals 20 residues. Germline lookup yields CDR1 SGHTA and CDR2 FQGTGA. The CDR3 sequence is CASSLRERGGSGVSYNEQFF. Written as DNA, the CDR3 is TGTGCCAGCAGCTTAAGAGAAAGGGGGGGTAGCGGGGTCTCCTACAATGAGCAGTTCTTC.

In this sample, this clonotype turned up many times. This chain joins TRBV9 and TRBJ2-1; TRBD2 is a possible D gene (5 bases). Trimming removed 3 bases from V and 8 bases from J, with 15 bases in between. Germline V gene lookup returns CDR1 SGDLS and CDR2 YYNGEE. The CDR3 has 14 residues. In nucleotides, the CDR3 is TGTGCCAGCAGCGCCGTACTGGGGAGCGATGAGCAGTTCTTC. Protein product: CASSAVLGSDEQFF. Full variable domain (rest looked up from reference TRBV9 and TRBJ2-1): DSGVTQTPKHLITATGQRVTLRCSPRSGDLSVYWYQQSLDQGLQFLIQYYNGEERAKGNILERFSAQQFPDLHSELNLSSLELGDSALYFCASSAVLGSDEQFFGPGTRLTVL.

In regard to this clonotype: A read error may explain this, as a much larger clone is one base away. The chain couples TRBV5-1 to TRBJ1-5; TRBD1 might be the D (6 bases). The CDR3 loop spans 15 amino acids. Germline V CDR1 and CDR2: SGHRS, YFSETQ. The CDR3, as DNA: TGCACCAGCAGCTTACAGGGCAATAGCAATCAGCCCCAGCATTTT. As protein: CTSSLQGNSNQPQHF. The full variable domain, in which reference TRBV5-1 and TRBJ1-5 provide the parts outside the CDR3, is KAGVTQTPRYLIKTRGQQVTLSCSPISGHRSVSWYQQTPGQGLQFLFEYFSETQRNKGNFPGRFSGRQFSNSRSEMNVSTLELGDSALYLCTSSLQGNSNQPQHFGDGTRLSIL.

This clonotype was seen many times. The chain has TRBV27 and TRBJ2-1, with TRBD2 identical over 8 bases. J gave up 4 bases and V 0 bases, and 5 bases lay outside the gene matches. The germline V gene encodes CDR1 MNHEY and CDR2 SMNVEV (reference sequence). The CDR3 has 16 residues. This CDR3 is CASSLSVAGSYNEQFF. DNA of the CDR3: TGTGCCAGCAGTTTATCGGTAGCGGGAAGTTACAATGAGCAGTTCTTC.

At least ten counts were recorded for this clonotype. The J gene is TRBJ2-7, the V gene TRBV28, with 7 bases identical to TRBD1. Germline CDR1 and CDR2: MDHEN and SYDVKM. The CDR3 runs to 16 residues. V lost 4 bases to trimming and J lost 1 base; unmatched junction nucleotides: 10. The CDR3 DNA sequence: TGTGCCAGCAGTTGGGACAGCCTCCGACCATCCTACGAGCAGTACTTC. Translating gives CASSWDSLRPSYEQYF. The complete variable domain, with remaining parts taken from reference TRBV28 and TRBJ2-7, reads DVKVTQSSRYLVKRTGEKVFLECVQDMDHENMFWYRQDPGLGLRLIYFSYDVKMKEKGDIPEGYSVSREKKERFSLILESASTNQTSMYLCASSWDSLRPSYEQYFGPGTRLTVT.

The sample holds many counts of this clonotype. The V call is TRBV24-1, the J call TRBJ2-3, with 7 bases that match TRBD1. Germline trimming cut 4 bases from V and 4 bases from J; bases unmatched to any gene: 7. The germline V gene has CDR1 KGHDR and CDR2 SFDVKD. This CDR3 has 15 amino acids. CDR3 in DNA: TGTGCCACCAGTGACCCGACAGGGTCCCCAGATACGCAGTATTTT. This codes for CATSDPTGSPDTQYF.

This clonotype has a count of ten or more. V usage is TRBV7-9 and J usage is TRBJ2-7; 7 bases agree with TRBD1. CDR1 is SEHNR, CDR2 FQNEAQ, per germline (reference sequence). Trimming took 0 bases from V and 2 from J; bases not matched to a gene: 4. The CDR3 runs to 15 residues. The CDR3 region is CASSLATGSAYEQYF. CDR3 DNA sequence: TGTGCCAGCAGCTTAGCGACAGGGTCAGCCTACGAGCAGTACTTC.

This clonotype showed up many times. This sequence joins TRBV5-1 and TRBJ2-3; D remains unclear. The CDR3 covers 13 residues. Trimming removed 4 bases at V and 8 bases at J, with 14 bases between. Per germline, CDR1 SGHRS and CDR2 YFSETQ. CDR3: CASSPRFSGTQYF. Written as DNA, the CDR3 is TGCGCCAGCAGCCCCCGCTTCTCGGGTACGCAGTATTTT.

This clonotype was recorded many times. The gene calls are TRBV20-1 and TRBJ1-1; a weak D match, TRBD1 (6 bases). With 2 bases removed from V and 10 bases from J, the gap between germline ends came to 23 bases. CDR3 length: 15 residues. From germline, CDR1 is DFQATT and CDR2 SNEGSKA (reference sequence). The CDR3 loop reads CSARMRGLGYPGAFF. The CDR3 nucleotides are TGCAGTGCTAGAATGCGGGGGCTTGGGTACCCAGGAGCTTTCTTT.

This clonotype appeared many times. The chain employs TRBV2 and TRBJ2-7; TRBD1 might be the D (6 bases). Trimming stripped 1 base from V and 6 bases from J, with 13 bases between. Germline assignment: CDR1 SNHLY and CDR2 FYNNEI. The CDR3 consists of 14 residues. CDR3 in amino acids: CASSEGPVGAEQYF. In DNA form, the CDR3 reads TGTGCCAGCAGTGAAGGTCCGGTGGGGGCCGAGCAGTACTTC.

Note on this clonotype: A much larger clone sits a single nucleotide away, making a read error possible. V is TRBV6-4 and J is TRBJ2-1; 10 bases map to TRBD2. Germline V gene sequence: CDR1 MRHNA, CDR2 SNTAGT. This CDR3 has 15 residues. The CDR3 DNA reads as TGTGCCAGCTGTGAGAAGCGGGAGGGCTACTATGAGCAGTTCTTC. It specifies CASCEKREGYYEQFF.

In this sample, this clonotype turned up many times. The chain uses TRBV10-3 and TRBJ1-1; 7 nucleotides line up with TRBD1. The CDR3 has 15 amino acids. CDR1 ENHRY and CDR2 SYGVKD come from the germline V gene. Unmatched junction bases numbered 7, after V lost 2 bases and J lost 4 bases. The CDR3 DNA reads as TGTGCCATCAGTGAGGGTAACAGGGGAACCACTGAAGCTTTCTTT. Translation gives CAISEGNRGTTEAFF.